The TCR beta chain described here comes from a study of early T cells in non-severe SARS-CoV-2 infection. Study at large: Bulk RNA taken from unsorted whole blood was sequenced, leaving chains unpaired.

CDR1 is SGHDT, CDR2 YYEEEE, per germline. The CDR3 has 13 amino acids. Between the trimmed V and J ends, which lost 4 bases and 5 bases, there was a span of 12 bases. From the 5' RACE reads, TCRdb called clonotypes with MiXCR, one entry per CDR3 protein. The sample carries 90,000 to 130,000 distinct CDR3 sequences, 10% to 15% recorded once. The sample holds a few counts of this clonotype. The sample here was whole blood, taken at baseline. The sequence came from an adult who was a healthcare worker with PCR-confirmed SARS-CoV-2 infection or an uninfected control (not recorded which). V is TRBV5-6 and J is TRBJ1-1; maybe TRBD1 (5 bases). In DNA form, the CDR3 reads TGTGCCAGCAGCCTGACAGTAAGGACTGAAGCTTTCTTT. It codes for CASSLTVRTEAFF.